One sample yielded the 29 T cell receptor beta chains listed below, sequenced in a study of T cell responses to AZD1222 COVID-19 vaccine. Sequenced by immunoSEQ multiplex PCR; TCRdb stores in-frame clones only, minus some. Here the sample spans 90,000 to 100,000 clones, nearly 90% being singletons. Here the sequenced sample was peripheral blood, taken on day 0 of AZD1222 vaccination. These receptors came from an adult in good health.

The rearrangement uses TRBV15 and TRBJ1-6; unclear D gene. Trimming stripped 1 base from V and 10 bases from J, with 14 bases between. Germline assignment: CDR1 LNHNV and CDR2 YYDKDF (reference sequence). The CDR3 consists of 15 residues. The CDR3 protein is CATSRVVQNGSPLHF. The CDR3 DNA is TGTGCCACCAGCAGAGTCGTCCAGAACGGATCACCCCTCCACTTT. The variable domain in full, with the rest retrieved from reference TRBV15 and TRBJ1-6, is DAMVIQNPRYQVTQFGKPVTLSCSQTLNHNVMYWYQQKSSQAPKLLFHYYDKDFNNEADTPDNFQSRRPNTSFCFLDIRSPGLGDTAMYLCATSRVVQNGSPLHFGNGTRLTVT.

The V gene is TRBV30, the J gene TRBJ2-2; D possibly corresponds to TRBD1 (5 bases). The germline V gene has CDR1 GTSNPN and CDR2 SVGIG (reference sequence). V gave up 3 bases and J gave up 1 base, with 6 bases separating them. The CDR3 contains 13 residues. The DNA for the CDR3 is TGTGCCTGGAGGGGGCGGAACACCGGGGAGCTGTTTTTT. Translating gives CAWRGRNTGELFF. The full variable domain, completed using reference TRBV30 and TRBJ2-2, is SQTIHQWPATLVQPVGSPLSLECTVEGTSNPNLYWYRQAAGRGLQLLFYSVGIGQISSEVPQNLSASRPQDRQFILSSKKLLLSDSGFYLCAWRGRNTGELFFGEGSRLTVL.

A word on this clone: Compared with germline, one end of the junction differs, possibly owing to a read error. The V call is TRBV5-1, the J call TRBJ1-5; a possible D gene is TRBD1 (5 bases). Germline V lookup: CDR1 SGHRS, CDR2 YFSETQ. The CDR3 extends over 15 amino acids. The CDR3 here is CASSLVAGPNQPQHF. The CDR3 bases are TGTGCCAGCAGCTTGGTGGCGGGACCCAATCAGCCCCAGCATTTT.

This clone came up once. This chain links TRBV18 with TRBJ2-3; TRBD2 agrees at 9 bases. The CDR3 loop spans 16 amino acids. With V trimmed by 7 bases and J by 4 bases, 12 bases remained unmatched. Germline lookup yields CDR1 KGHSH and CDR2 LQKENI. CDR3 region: CASFRIAGVLSDTQYF. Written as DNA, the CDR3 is TGTGCCAGCTTTCGTATAGCGGGGGTGCTATCAGATACGCAGTATTTT.

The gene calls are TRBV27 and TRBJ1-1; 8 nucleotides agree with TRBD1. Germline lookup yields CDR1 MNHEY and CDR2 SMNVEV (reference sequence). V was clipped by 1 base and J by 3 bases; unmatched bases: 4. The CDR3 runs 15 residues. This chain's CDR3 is CASSLFNRGDTEAFF. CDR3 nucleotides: TGTGCCAGCAGTTTATTCAACAGGGGGGACACTGAAGCTTTCTTT.

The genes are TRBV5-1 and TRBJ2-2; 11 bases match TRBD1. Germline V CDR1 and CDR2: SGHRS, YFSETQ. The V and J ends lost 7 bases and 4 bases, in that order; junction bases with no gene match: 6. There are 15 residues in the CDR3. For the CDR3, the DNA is TGCGCCAGCGGCGGACAGGGGGCGAGCACCGGGGAGCTGTTTTTT. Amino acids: CASGGQGASTGELFF.

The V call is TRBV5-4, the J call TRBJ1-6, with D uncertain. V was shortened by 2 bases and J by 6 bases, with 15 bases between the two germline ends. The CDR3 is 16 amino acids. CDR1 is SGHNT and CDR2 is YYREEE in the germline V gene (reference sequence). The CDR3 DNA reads TGTGCCAGCAGCTTACCAGGTGCCAGAGTTAATTCACCCCTCCACTTT. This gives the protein CASSLPGARVNSPLHF.

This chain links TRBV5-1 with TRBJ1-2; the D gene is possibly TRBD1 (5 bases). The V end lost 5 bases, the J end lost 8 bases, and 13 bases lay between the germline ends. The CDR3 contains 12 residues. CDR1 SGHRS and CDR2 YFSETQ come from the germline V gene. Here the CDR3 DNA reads TGCGCCAGCAGTTCAGGGACGGGCGGCTACACCTTC. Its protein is CASSSGTGGYTF.

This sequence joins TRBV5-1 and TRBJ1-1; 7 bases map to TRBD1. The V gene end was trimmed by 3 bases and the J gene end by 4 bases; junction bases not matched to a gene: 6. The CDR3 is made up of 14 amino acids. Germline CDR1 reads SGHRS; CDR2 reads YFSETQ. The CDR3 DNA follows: TGCGCCAGCAGCTCGGGACAGCCCTTCACTGAAGCTTTCTTT. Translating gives CASSSGQPFTEAFF.

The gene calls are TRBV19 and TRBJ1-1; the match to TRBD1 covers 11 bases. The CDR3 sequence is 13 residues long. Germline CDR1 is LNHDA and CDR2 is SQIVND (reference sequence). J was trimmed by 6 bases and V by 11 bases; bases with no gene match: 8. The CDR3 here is CADKPGQGAEAFF. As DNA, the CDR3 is TGTGCCGATAAACCGGGACAGGGGGCTGAAGCTTTCTTT.

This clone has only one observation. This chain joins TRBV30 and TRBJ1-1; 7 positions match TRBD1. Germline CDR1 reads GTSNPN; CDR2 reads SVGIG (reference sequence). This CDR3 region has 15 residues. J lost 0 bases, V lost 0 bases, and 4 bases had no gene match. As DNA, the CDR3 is TGTGCCTGGAGTGTTTACAGGGGTTTGAACACTGAAGCTTTCTTT. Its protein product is CAWSVYRGLNTEAFF.

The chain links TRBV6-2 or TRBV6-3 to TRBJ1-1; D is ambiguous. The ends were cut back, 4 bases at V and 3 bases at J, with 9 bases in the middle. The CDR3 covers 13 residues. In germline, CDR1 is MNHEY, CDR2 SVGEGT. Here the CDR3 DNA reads TGTGCCAGCAGTTTCCCCCCTCACACTGAAGCTTTCTTT. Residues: CASSFPPHTEAFF.

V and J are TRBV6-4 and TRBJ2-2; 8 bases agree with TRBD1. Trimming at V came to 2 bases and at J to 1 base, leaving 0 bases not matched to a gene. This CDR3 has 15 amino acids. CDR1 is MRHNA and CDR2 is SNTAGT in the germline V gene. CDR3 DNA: TGTGCCAGCAGTGACGGGACAGGGAACACCGGGGAGCTGTTTTTT. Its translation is CASSDGTGNTGELFF.

This CDR3 reads CASSIAGQLNTEAFF. CDR3 in DNA: TGTGCCAGTAGTATTGCGGGACAGCTGAACACTGAAGCTTTCTTT. The rearrangement links TRBV19 to TRBJ1-1, with TRBD1 identical over 7 bases. Germline V gene lookup returns CDR1 LNHDA and CDR2 SQIVND (reference sequence). The ends lost 3 bases at V and 0 bases at J; junction bases unmatched: 4. The CDR3 totals 15 residues.

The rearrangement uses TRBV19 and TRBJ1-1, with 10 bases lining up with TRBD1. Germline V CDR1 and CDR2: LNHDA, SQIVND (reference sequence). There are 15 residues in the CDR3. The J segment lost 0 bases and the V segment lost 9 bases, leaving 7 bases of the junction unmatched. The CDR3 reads CASTDRGLVNTEAFF. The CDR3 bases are TGTGCCAGCACTGACAGGGGGCTAGTGAACACTGAAGCTTTCTTT.

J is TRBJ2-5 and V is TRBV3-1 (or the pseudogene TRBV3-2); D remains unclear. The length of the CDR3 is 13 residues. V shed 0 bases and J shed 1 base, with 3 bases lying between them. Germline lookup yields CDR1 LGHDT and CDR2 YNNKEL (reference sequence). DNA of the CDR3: TGTGCCAGCAGCCAAGAGGGCCAAGAGACCCAGTACTTC. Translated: CASSQEGQETQYF.

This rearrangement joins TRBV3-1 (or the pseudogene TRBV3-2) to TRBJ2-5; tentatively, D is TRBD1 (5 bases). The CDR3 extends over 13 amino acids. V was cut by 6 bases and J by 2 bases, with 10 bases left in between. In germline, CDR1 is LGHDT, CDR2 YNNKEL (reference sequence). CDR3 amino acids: CASSGAYQETQYF. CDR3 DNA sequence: TGTGCCAGCAGTGGGGCCTATCAAGAGACCCAGTACTTC.

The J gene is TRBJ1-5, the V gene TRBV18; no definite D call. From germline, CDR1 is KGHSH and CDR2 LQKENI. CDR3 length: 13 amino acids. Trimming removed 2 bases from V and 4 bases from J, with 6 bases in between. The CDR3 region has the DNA TGTGCCAGCTCACCAGCCGGAAATCAGCCCCAGCATTTT. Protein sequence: CASSPAGNQPQHF. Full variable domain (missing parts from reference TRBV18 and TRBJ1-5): NAGVMQNPRHLVRRRGQEARLRCSPMKGHSHVYWYRQLPEEGLKFMVYLQKENIIDESGMPKERFSAEFPKEGPSILRIQQVVRGDSAAYFCASSPAGNQPQHFGDGTRLSIL.

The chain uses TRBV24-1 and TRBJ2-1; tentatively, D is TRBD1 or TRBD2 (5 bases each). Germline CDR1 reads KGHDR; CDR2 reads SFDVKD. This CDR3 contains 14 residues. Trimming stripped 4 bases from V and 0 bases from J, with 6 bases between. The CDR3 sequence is CATSERGSYNEQFF. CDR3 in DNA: TGTGCCACCAGTGAGAGGGGCTCCTACAATGAGCAGTTCTTC.

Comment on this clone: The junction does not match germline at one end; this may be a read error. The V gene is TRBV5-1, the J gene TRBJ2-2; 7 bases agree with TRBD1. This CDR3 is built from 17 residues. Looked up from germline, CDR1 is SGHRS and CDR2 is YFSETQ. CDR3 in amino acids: CASSAPGTASNTGELFF. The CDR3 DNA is TGTGCCAGCAGCGCTCCCGGGACAGCCTCGAACACCGGGGAGCTGTTTTTT.

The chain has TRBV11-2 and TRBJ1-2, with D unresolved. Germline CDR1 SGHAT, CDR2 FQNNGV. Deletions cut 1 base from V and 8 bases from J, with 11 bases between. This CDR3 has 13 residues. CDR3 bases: TGTGCCAGCAGCTTAGTCAACGGGGTGGGCTACACCTTC. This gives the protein CASSLVNGVGYTF.

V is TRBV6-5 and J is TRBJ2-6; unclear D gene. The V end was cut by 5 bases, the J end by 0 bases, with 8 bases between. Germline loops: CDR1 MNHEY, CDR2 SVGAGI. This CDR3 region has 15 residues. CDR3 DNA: TGTGCCAGCAGTCAACAGTTCTCTGGGGCCAACGTCCTGACTTTC. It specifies CASSQQFSGANVLTF.

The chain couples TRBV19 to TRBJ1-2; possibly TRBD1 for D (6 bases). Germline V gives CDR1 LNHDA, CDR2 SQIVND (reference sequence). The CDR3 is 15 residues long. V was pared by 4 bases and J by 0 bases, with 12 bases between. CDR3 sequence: CASSRTGRTNYGYTF. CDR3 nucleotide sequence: TGTGCCAGTAGTAGAACAGGGAGGACTAACTATGGCTACACCTTC.

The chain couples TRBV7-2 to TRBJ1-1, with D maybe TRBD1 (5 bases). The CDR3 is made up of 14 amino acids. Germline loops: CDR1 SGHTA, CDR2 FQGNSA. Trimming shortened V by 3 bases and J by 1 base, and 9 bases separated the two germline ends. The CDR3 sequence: CASSLLGENTEAFF. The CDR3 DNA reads TGTGCCAGCAGCTTGCTAGGGGAGAACACTGAAGCTTTCTTT. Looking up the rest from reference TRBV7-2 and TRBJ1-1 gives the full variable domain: GAGVSQSPSNKVTEKGKDVELRCDPISGHTALYWYRQSLGQGLEFLIYFQGNSAPDKSGLPSDRFSAERTGGSVSTLTIQRTQQEDSAVYLCASSLLGENTEAFFGQGTRLTVV.

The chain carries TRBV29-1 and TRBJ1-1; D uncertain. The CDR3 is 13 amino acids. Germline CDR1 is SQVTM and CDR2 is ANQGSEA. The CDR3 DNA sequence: TGCACCATAGTACCCAGGTTGAACACTGAAGCTTTCTTT. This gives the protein CTIVPRLNTEAFF.

CDR3 sequence reads: CASSLSRTGGLYEQYF. CDR3 nucleotides: TGTGCCAGCAGTTTATCCCGGACGGGGGGCCTGTACGAGCAGTACTTC. The chain recombines TRBV27 with TRBJ2-7; the D gene is possibly TRBD2 (7 bases). Trimming removed 0 bases from V and 4 bases from J, with 16 bases in between. The CDR3 is made up of 16 amino acids. Germline V gives CDR1 MNHEY, CDR2 SMNVEV (reference sequence).

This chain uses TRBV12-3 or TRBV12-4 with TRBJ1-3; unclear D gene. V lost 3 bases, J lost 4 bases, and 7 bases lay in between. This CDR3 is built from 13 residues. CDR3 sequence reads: CASSLSGGNTIYF. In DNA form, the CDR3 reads TGTGCCAGCAGTTTGTCGGGGGGAAACACCATATATTTT.

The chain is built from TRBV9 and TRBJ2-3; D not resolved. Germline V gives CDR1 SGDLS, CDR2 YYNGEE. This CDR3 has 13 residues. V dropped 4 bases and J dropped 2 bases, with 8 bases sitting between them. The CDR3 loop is CASSPSLTDTQYF. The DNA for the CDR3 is TGTGCCAGCAGCCCGAGTCTCACAGATACGCAGTATTTT.

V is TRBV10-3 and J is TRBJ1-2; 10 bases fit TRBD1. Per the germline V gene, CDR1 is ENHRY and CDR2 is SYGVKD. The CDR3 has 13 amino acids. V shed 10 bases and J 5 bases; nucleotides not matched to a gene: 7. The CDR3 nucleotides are TGTGCCACCCAGGGACAGGGGATATATGGCTACACCTTC. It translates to CATQGQGIYGYTF.